This T cell receptor (beta chain) was sequenced in a study of shared clonotypes between healthy human individuals. Clones were sequenced by immunoSEQ multiplex PCR, and TCRdb holds only the in-frame ones, with some missing. The sample lists 600,000 to 750,000 clones, over 60% occurring once. CDR3 length: 14 amino acids. The V gene's germline CDR1 is GTSNPN and CDR2 SVGIG (reference sequence). V was shortened by 3 bases and J by 8 bases, with 16 bases between the two germline ends. The chain links TRBV30 to TRBJ1-4; possibly TRBD1 for D (5 bases). Sequenced material: memory CD4+ T cells sorted from blood. Specified subset: CD45RA-negative fraction. The origin of this receptor is a woman in her 30s in good health. The CDR3 bases are TGTGCCTGGAGCGCCAAAGGGGCAGGGGAAAAACTGTTTTTT. Translation gives CAWSAKGAGEKLFF.